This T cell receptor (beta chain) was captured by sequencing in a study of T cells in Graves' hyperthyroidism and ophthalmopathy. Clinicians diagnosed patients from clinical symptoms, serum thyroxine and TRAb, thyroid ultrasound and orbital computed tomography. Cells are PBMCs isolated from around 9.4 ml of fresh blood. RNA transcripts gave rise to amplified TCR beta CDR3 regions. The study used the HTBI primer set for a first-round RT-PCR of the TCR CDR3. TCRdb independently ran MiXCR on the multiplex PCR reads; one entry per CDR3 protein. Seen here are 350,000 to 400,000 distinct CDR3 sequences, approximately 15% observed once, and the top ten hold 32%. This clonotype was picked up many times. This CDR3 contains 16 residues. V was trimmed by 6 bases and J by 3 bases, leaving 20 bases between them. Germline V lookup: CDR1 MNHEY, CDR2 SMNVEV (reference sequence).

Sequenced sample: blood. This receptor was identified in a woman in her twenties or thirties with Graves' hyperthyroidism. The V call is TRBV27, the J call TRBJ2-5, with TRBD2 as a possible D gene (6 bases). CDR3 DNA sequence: TGTGCCAGCAGACCCCTCCATAGCGGTGCCAAAGAGACCCAGTACTTC. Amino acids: CASRPLHSGAKETQYF.